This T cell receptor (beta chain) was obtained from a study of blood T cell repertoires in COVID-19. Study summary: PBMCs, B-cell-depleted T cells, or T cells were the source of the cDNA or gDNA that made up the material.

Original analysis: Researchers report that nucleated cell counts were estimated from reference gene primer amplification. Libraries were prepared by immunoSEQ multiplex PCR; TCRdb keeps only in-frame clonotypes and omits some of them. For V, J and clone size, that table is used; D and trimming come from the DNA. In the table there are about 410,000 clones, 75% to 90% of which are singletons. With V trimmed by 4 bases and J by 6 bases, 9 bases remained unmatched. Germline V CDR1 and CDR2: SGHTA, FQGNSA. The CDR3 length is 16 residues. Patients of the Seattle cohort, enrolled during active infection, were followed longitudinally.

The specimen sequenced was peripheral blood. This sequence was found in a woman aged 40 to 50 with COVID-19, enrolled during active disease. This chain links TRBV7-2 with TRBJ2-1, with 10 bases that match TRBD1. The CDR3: CASSSQTGGVLNEQFF. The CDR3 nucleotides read TGTGCCAGCAGCTCGCAGACAGGGGGCGTTCTCAATGAGCAGTTCTTC.